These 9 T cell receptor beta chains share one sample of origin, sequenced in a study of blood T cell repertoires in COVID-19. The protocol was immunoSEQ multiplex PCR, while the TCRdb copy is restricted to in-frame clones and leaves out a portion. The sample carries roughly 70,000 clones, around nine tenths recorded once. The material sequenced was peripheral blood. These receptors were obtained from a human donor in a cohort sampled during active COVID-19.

The CDR3 loop is CASSQVAEANYGYTF. CDR3 nucleotide sequence: TGCGCCAGCAGCCAAGTGGCCGAGGCGAACTATGGCTACACCTTC. The chain is built from TRBV4-1 and TRBJ1-2, with D uncertain. CDR1 is MGHRA, CDR2 YSYEKL, per germline. V lost 1 base and J lost 2, with 11 bases in between. This CDR3 region has 15 residues.

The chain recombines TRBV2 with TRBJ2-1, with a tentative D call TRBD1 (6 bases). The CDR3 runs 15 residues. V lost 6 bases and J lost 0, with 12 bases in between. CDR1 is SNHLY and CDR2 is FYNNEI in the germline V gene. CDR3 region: CASSPDRSSYNEQFF. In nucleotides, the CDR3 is TGTGCCAGCAGCCCAGACAGGAGCTCCTACAATGAGCAGTTCTTC.

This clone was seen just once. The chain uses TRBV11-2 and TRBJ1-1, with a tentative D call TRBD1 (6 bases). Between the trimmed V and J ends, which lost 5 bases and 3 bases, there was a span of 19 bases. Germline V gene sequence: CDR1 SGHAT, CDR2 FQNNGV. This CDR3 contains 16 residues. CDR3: CASSERGHPYDTEAFF. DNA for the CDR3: TGTGCCAGCAGCGAAAGGGGACACCCATACGACACTGAAGCTTTCTTT.

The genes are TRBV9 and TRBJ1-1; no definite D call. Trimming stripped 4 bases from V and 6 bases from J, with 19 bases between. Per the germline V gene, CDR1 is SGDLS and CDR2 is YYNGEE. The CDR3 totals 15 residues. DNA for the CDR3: TGTGCCAGCAGCCCCTTGCGAGACTTACCAGCTGAAGCTTTCTTT. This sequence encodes CASSPLRDLPAEAFF.

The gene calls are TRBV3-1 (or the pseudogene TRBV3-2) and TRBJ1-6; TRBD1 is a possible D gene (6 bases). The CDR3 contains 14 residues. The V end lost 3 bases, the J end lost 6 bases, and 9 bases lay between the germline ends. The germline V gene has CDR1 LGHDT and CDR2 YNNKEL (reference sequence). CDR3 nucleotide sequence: TGTGCCAGCAGCCAGGGGGCGAGTAATTCACCCCTCCACTTT. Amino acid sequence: CASSQGASNSPLHF.

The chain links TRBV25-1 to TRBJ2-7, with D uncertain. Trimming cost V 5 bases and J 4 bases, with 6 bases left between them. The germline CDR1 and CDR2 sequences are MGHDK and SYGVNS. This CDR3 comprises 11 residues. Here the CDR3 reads CASSILYEQYF. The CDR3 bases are TGTGCCAGCAGTATACTATACGAGCAGTACTTC.

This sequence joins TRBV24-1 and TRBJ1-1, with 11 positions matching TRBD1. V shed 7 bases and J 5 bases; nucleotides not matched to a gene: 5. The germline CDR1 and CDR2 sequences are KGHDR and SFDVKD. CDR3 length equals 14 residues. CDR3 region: CATRDRGQGTEAFF. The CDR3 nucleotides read TGTGCCACCAGGGACAGGGGGCAAGGGACTGAAGCTTTCTTT.

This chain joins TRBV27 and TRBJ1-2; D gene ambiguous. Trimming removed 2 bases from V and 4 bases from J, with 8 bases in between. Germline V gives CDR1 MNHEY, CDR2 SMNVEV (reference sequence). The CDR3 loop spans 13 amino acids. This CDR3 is CASSLGQFYGYTF. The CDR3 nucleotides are TGTGCCAGCAGTTTAGGGCAGTTCTATGGCTACACCTTC.

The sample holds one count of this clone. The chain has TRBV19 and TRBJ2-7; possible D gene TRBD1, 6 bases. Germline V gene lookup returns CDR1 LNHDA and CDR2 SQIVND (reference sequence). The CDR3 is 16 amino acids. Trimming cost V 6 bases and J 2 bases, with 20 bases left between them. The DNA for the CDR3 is TGTGCCAGTAGCAAAATACCCGGACAGAAGCCCTACGAGCAGTACTTC. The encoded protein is CASSKIPGQKPYEQYF.